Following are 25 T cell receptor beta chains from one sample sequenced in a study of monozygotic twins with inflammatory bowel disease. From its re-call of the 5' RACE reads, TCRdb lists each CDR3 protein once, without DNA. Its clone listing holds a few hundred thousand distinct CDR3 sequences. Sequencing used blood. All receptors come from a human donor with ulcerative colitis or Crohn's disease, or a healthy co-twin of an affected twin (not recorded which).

The CDR3 reads CSARSRVDRYNEQFF. This chain connects TRBV20-1 to TRBJ2-1. The CDR3 contains 15 residues. The germline CDR1 and CDR2 sequences are DFQATT and SNEGSKA (reference sequence).

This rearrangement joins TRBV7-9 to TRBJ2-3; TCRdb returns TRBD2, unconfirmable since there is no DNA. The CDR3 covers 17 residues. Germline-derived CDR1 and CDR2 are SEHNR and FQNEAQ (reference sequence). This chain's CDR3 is CASSSVAGPIGTDTQYF.

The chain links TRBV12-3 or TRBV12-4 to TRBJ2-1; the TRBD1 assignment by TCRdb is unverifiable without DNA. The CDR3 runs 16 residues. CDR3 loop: CASSPTIGQLGNEQFF.

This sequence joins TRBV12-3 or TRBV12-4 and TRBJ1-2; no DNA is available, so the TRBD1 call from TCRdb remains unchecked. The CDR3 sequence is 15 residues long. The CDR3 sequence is CASSFGGGLSYGYTF.

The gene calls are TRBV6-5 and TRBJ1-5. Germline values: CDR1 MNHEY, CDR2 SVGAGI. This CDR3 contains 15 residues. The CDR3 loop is CASSYPSKPNQPQHF.

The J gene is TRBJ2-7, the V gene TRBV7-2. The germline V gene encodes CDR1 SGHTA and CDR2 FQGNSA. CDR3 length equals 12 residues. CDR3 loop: CASSLFVREQYF. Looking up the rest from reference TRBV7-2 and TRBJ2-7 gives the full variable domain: GAGVSQSPSNKVTEKGKDVELRCDPISGHTALYWYRQSLGQGLEFLIYFQGNSAPDKSGLPSDRFSAERTGGSVSTLTIQRTQQEDSAVYLCASSLFVREQYFGPGTRLTVT.

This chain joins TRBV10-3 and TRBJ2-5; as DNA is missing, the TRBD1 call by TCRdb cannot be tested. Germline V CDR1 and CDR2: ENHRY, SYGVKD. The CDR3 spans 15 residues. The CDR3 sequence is CAISSSGGGRETQYF.

This chain's CDR3 is CSVEDQLGGGPYEQYF. This chain links TRBV29-1 with TRBJ2-7; lacking DNA, the TRBD1 call made by TCRdb goes unchecked. The CDR3 is 16 amino acids. Germline CDR1 SQVTM, CDR2 ANQGSEA.

The CDR3 here is CASSQDPRGELFF. The V gene is TRBV3-1, the J gene TRBJ2-2. The germline gives CDR1 LGHDT, CDR2 YNNKEL (reference sequence). The CDR3 is 13 residues long.

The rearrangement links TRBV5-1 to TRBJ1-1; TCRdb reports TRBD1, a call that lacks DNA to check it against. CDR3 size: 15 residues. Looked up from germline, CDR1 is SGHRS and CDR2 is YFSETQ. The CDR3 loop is CASSSTGGAGTEAFF.

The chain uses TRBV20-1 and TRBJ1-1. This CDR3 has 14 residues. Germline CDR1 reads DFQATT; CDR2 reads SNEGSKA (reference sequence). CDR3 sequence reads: CSASIGVMNTEAFF.

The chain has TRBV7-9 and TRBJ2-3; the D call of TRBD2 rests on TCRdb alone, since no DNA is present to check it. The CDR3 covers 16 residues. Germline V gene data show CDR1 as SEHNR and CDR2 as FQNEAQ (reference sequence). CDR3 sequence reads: CASSPPRGVGGDTQYF.

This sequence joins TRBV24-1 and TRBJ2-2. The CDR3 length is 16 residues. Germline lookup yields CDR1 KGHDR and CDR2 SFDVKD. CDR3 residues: CATSDVGSSNTGELFF.

The CDR3 loop is CASGFLITGTYNEQFF. V usage is TRBV12-5 and J usage is TRBJ2-1; checking the TCRdb D call of TRBD1 is not possible without DNA. The germline V gene has CDR1 LGHNT and CDR2 FRNRAP. The CDR3 consists of 16 residues. Full variable domain (missing parts from reference TRBV12-5 and TRBJ2-1): DARVTQTPRHKVTEMGQEVTMRCQPILGHNTVFWYRQTMMQGLELLAYFRNRAPLDDSGMPKDRFSAEMPDATLATLKIQPSEPRDSAVYFCASGFLITGTYNEQFFGPGTRLTVL.

CDR3 loop: CASSFRRGFDEQFF. The chain recombines TRBV7-6 with TRBJ2-1. CDR3 length: 14 amino acids. The V gene's germline CDR1 is SGHVS and CDR2 FNYEAQ.

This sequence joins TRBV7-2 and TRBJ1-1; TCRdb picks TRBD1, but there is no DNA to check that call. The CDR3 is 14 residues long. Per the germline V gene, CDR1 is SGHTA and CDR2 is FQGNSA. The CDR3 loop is CASSRNKGGNEAFF.

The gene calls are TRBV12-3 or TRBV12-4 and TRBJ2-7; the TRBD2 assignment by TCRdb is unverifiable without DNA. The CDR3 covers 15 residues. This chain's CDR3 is CASIIAGGRRHEQYF.

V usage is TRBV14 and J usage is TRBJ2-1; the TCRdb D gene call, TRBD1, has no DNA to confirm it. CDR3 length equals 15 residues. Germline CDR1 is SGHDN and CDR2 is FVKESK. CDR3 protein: CASSQEATPGSGEFF.

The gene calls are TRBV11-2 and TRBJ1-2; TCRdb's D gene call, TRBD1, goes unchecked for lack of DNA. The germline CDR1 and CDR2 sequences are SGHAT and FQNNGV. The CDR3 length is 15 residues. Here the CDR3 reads CASSPPYRGGYGYTF.

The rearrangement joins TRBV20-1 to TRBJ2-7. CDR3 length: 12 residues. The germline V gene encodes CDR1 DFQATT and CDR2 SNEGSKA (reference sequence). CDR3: CSAGMSSYEQYF.

CDR3 residues: CASSSTLRTNYGYTF. The chain carries TRBV12-3 or TRBV12-4 and TRBJ1-2. CDR3 size: 15 residues.

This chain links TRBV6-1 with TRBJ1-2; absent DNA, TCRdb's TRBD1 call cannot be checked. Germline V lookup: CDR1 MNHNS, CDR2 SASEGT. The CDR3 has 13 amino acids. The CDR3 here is CASSSPGTGGNTF.

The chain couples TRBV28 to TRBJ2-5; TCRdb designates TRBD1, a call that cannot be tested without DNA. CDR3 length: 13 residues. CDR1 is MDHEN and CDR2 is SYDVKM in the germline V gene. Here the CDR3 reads CASSLWDSETQYF.

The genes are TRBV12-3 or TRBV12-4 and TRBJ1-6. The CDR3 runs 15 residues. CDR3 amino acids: CASSFLTVSNSPLHF.

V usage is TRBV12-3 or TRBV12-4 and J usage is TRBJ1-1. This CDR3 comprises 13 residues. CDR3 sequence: CASSSYKVLEAFF.